This passage covers 11 T cell receptor beta chains from one sample sequenced in a study of vaccination effects on CD4 cells after COVID-19. These receptors' targets are unknown. Culturing for 10 to 11 days preceded CD4+ T cell isolation. Produced via immunoSEQ multiplex PCR; TCRdb's table is partial and in-frame only. The sample yields approximately 60,000 clones, under 80% seen once. This specimen was CD4+ T cells from PBMCs cultured without peptide, taken before COVID-19 vaccination. These receptors were obtained from a human donor who had a prior SARS-CoV-2 infection.

The chain employs TRBV13 and TRBJ2-1; 13 bases are a match to TRBD2. Germline V gives CDR1 PRHDT, CDR2 FYEKMQ (reference sequence). This CDR3 has 15 residues. The trim removed 8 bases at V and 4 bases at J, leaving 5 bases unmatched. As DNA, the CDR3 is TGTGCCAGCGCACCGGGACTAGCGGGATACAATGAGCAGTTCTTC. Translation: CASAPGLAGYNEQFF. Drawing the rest from reference TRBV13 and TRBJ2-1, the complete variable domain is AAGVIQSPRHLIKEKRETATLKCYPIPRHDTVYWYQQGPGQDPQFLISFYEKMQSDKGSIPDRFSAQQFSDYHSELNMSSLELGDSALYFCASAPGLAGYNEQFFGPGTRLTVL.

V usage is TRBV19 and J usage is TRBJ2-4; D ambiguous. The germline gives CDR1 LNHDA, CDR2 SQIVND (reference sequence). The CDR3 has 15 amino acids. V lost 1 base and J lost 0, with 7 bases in between. The CDR3 reads CASSIGPLAKNIQYF. CDR3 DNA sequence: TGTGCCAGTAGTATAGGCCCCTTAGCCAAAAACATTCAGTACTTC.

The chain couples TRBV5-8 to TRBJ2-7; 14 bases agree with TRBD2. Germline CDR1 is SGHTS and CDR2 is YDEGEE. The CDR3 loop spans 17 amino acids. V trimming: 0 bases; J trimming: 5 bases; junction bases outside the gene matches: 7. CDR3: CASSLGVLGLAGDEQYF. Written as DNA, the CDR3 is TGTGCCAGCAGCTTGGGAGTTTTGGGACTAGCGGGAGACGAGCAGTACTTC.

The chain links TRBV7-6 to TRBJ2-5; D unclear. CDR3 size: 15 residues. V was clipped by 1 base and J by 1 base, with 10 bases between them. CDR1 is SGHVS, CDR2 FNYEAQ, per germline. The CDR3 region has the DNA TGTGCCAGCAGCTTAGTGGGCGGTATCCAAGAGACCCAGTACTTC. This translates into CASSLVGGIQETQYF.

This clone has more than one count but fewer than ten. J is TRBJ2-4 and V is TRBV4-2; 9 nucleotides align to TRBD2. CDR3 length equals 17 residues. The germline V gene has CDR1 LGHNA and CDR2 YNFKEQ. V gave up 0 bases and J gave up 4 bases; unmatched junction bases: 7. The CDR3 is CASSQEAGGAGKNIQYF. CDR3 DNA: TGTGCCAGCAGCCAAGAAGCGGGGGGCGCCGGGAAAAACATTCAGTACTTC.

The J gene is TRBJ2-3, the V gene TRBV11-3, with 7 bases aligning to TRBD1. This CDR3 has 15 amino acids. The V and J ends lost 4 bases and 2 bases, in that order; junction bases with no gene match: 6. Germline values: CDR1 SGHNT, CDR2 YENEEA. The CDR3: CASSWGGQDTDTQYF. CDR3 nucleotide sequence: TGTGCCAGCAGCTGGGGTGGACAGGACACAGATACGCAGTATTTT.

Only a few counts were recorded for this clone. CDR3 nucleotide sequence: TGTGCCAGCAGCTTAGAGGGCGGGGCCCCTACGCAGTATTTT. This translates into CASSLEGGAPTQYF. The genes are TRBV7-2 and TRBJ2-3; D perhaps matches TRBD2 (6 bases). Germline V gives CDR1 SGHTA, CDR2 FQGNSA. Trimming shortened V by 1 base and J by 8 bases, and 13 bases separated the two germline ends. CDR3 size: 14 residues. Drawing the rest from reference TRBV7-2 and TRBJ2-3, the complete variable domain is GAGVSQSPSNKVTEKGKDVELRCDPISGHTALYWYRQSLGQGLEFLIYFQGNSAPDKSGLPSDRFSAERTGGSVSTLTIQRTQQEDSAVYLCASSLEGGAPTQYFGPGTRLTVL.

The chain recombines TRBV11-3 with TRBJ2-2, with 9 bases that match TRBD2. The CDR3 is made up of 12 amino acids. J lost 10 bases, V lost 8 bases, and 5 bases had no gene match. Germline lookup yields CDR1 SGHNT and CDR2 YENEEA. CDR3 amino acids: CASASGDQELFF. The CDR3 DNA reads as TGTGCCAGCGCTAGCGGGGACCAGGAGCTGTTTTTT.

This chain connects TRBV7-3 to TRBJ2-2; 9 positions match TRBD2. With V trimmed by 4 bases and J by 5 bases, 11 bases remained unmatched. The CDR3 has 17 amino acids. CDR1 is SGHTA and CDR2 is FQGTGA in the germline V gene. DNA for the CDR3: TGTGCCAGCAGCTACAGAGCGGGAGGTGTGAGGACCGGGGAGCTGTTTTTT. The encoded protein is CASSYRAGGVRTGELFF.

The chain carries TRBV2 and TRBJ2-7, with a tentative D call TRBD2 (5 bases). Deletions cut 8 bases from V and 9 bases from J, with 20 bases between. Looked up from germline, CDR1 is SNHLY and CDR2 is FYNNEI. The CDR3 is 13 residues long. CDR3 DNA: TGTGCCAGCGAGGGTATAAGGGTACGAAGGCAGTACTTC. It encodes CASEGIRVRRQYF.

V usage is TRBV19 and J usage is TRBJ1-1; TRBD1 is a possible D gene (5 bases). Germline V gives CDR1 LNHDA, CDR2 SQIVND (reference sequence). Trimming took 6 bases from V and 5 from J, leaving 19 bases between them. This CDR3 spans 15 amino acids. DNA for the CDR3: TGTGCCAGTAGCGCCCTTGGGGGAGGAGGAACTGAAGCTTTCTTT. The encoded protein is CASSALGGGGTEAFF. The full variable domain, in which reference TRBV19 and TRBJ1-1 provide the parts outside the CDR3, is DGGITQSPKYLFRKEGQNVTLSCEQNLNHDAMYWYRQDPGQGLRLIYYSQIVNDFQKGDIAEGYSVSREKKESFPLTVTSAQKNPTAFYLCASSALGGGGTEAFFGQGTRLTVV.